The 14 T cell receptor beta chains reported below all come from one sample, sequenced in a study of T cell responses to AZD1222 COVID-19 vaccine (TCRdb year 2021). The method behind the library was the immunoSEQ multiplex PCR assay. The source is immuneACCESS, and TCRdb retained only in-frame sequences with V and J called. Part of the clones is not carried over; for the studies checked, unresolved V genes explain less than half of this, and the remainder is unexplained. In this sample the table shows about 110,000 clones, 84% of which occur a single time. The top ten clones comprise around 9.9% of the sample. The time point label here, explained by the study, means: baseline before first vaccination. The source material was peripheral blood, sampled on day 0 of AZD1222 vaccination. The receptors here all came from an adult in good health.

The V call is TRBV27, the J call TRBJ2-3; TRBD2 matches 12 bases. Germline CDR1 and CDR2: MNHEY and SMNVEV (reference sequence). The length of the CDR3 is 20 residues. Trimming cost V 0 bases and J 6 bases; bases outside gene matches: 16. The chain's CDR3 is CASSLSINPLAGGSVDTQYF. CDR3 nucleotides: TGTGCCAGCAGTTTATCGATAAACCCCCTAGCGGGAGGGTCTGTGGATACGCAGTATTTT.

The chain links TRBV6-6 to TRBJ2-1, with D possibly TRBD1 on 8 matching bases. Germline V gene data show CDR1 as MNHNY and CDR2 as SVGAGI (reference sequence). This CDR3 spans 14 amino acids. The germline V and J ends were trimmed by 6 bases and 7 bases, with 16 bases remaining between them. The CDR3 sequence: CASRVPQGGNEQFF. In nucleotides, the CDR3 is TGTGCCAGCAGAGTACCACAGGGGGGGAATGAGCAGTTCTTC.

V is TRBV5-8 and J is TRBJ1-5; 7 bases map to TRBD1. The V gene end was trimmed by 6 bases and the J gene end by 7 bases; junction bases not matched to a gene: 16. Germline lookup yields CDR1 SGHTS and CDR2 YDEGEE. CDR3 length equals 16 residues. Here the CDR3 reads CASTATGSVRDQPQHF. The DNA of the CDR3 is TGTGCCAGCACCGCGACAGGGTCTGTACGGGACCAGCCCCAGCATTTT. Full variable domain (rest looked up from reference TRBV5-8 and TRBJ1-5): EAGVTQSPTHLIKTRGQQATLRCSPISGHTSVYWYQQALGLGLQFLLWYDEGEERNRGNFPPRFSGRQFPNYSSELNVNALELEDSALYLCASTATGSVRDQPQHFGDGTRLSIL.

This chain connects TRBV3-1 (or the pseudogene TRBV3-2) to TRBJ1-2; TRBD1 matches at 10 bases. V trimming: 1 base; J trimming: 8 bases; junction bases outside the gene matches: 4. This CDR3 spans 14 amino acids. Germline V gene lookup returns CDR1 LGHDT and CDR2 YNNKEL (reference sequence). The CDR3 sequence: CASSQADRGEGYTF. The DNA of the CDR3 is TGTGCCAGCAGCCAAGCGGACAGGGGGGAAGGCTACACCTTC.

This sequence joins TRBV4-2 and TRBJ2-7; the D call may be TRBD1 or TRBD2 (5 bases each). Germline V lookup: CDR1 LGHNA, CDR2 YNFKEQ. The CDR3 sequence is 15 residues long. Trimming took 0 bases from V and 4 from J, leaving 13 bases between them. DNA for the CDR3: TGTGCCAGCAGCCAAGATCTCGGGACGTCTTACGAGCAGTACTTC. This translates into CASSQDLGTSYEQYF.

This clone was detected once. The chain has TRBV6-5 and TRBJ1-5; D gene unclear. This CDR3 is 13 amino acids long. Germline V gene sequence: CDR1 MNHEY, CDR2 SVGAGI. V dropped 6 bases and J dropped 7 bases, with 13 bases sitting between them. Here the CDR3 DNA reads TGTGCCAGCAGCACCCGCGAAAGACAGCCCCAGCATTTT. Protein sequence: CASSTRERQPQHF.

V usage is TRBV3-1 (or the pseudogene TRBV3-2) and J usage is TRBJ2-3; TRBD2 matches 11 bases. The CDR3 covers 17 residues. V was clipped by 5 bases and J by 2 bases; unmatched bases: 9. From germline, CDR1 is LGHDT and CDR2 YNNKEL (reference sequence). The CDR3 DNA is TGTGCCAGCAGCTATTACTTAGCGGGGGGGGACACAGATACGCAGTATTTT. It yields the protein CASSYYLAGGDTDTQYF.

V is TRBV28 and J is TRBJ1-6; no firm D call. The CDR3 sequence is 12 residues long. From germline, CDR1 is MDHEN and CDR2 SYDVKM. Trimming took off 5 bases at V and 7 bases at J, with 6 bases between the two ends. The CDR3 reads CASSQSNSPLHF. The CDR3 DNA reads as TGTGCCAGCAGTCAATCGAATTCACCCCTCCACTTT.

The rearrangement links TRBV14 to TRBJ1-6; D call uncertain. The CDR3 runs 14 residues. In germline, CDR1 is SGHDN, CDR2 FVKESK. V lost 4 bases and J 0 bases, leaving 4 bases between the germline ends. CDR3 bases: TGTGCCAGCAGCCCCGTCTCCTATAATTCACCCCTCCACTTT. The encoded protein is CASSPVSYNSPLHF.

This clone occurred a few times. This chain uses TRBV7-2 with TRBJ2-2, with D unresolved. The V gene's germline CDR1 is SGHTA and CDR2 FQGNSA. This CDR3 spans 14 amino acids. V lost 2 bases and J 0 bases, leaving 4 bases between the germline ends. The CDR3 protein is CASSLPANTGELFF. CDR3 in DNA: TGTGCCAGCAGCTTACCAGCGAACACCGGGGAGCTGTTTTTT.

V usage is TRBV7-9 and J usage is TRBJ2-7, with 8 nucleotides matching TRBD2. CDR3 size: 14 residues. Germline V lookup: CDR1 SEHNR, CDR2 FQNEAQ (reference sequence). V lost 6 bases and J lost 0; bases outside the gene matches: 4. CDR3 region: CASRSSGSSYEQYF. For the CDR3, the DNA is TGTGCCAGCAGATCCAGCGGGAGCTCCTACGAGCAGTACTTC.

V is TRBV18 and J is TRBJ1-4, with D possibly being TRBD1 (6 bases). This CDR3 is 16 amino acids long. Trimming cost V 3 bases and J 4 bases, with 15 bases left between them. The germline V gene encodes CDR1 KGHSH and CDR2 LQKENI. CDR3 coding DNA: TGTGCCAGCTCACCGTCCCCACAGGGCGATAATGAAAAACTGTTTTTT. Translating gives CASSPSPQGDNEKLFF.

This clone appeared a few times. The gene calls are TRBV19 and TRBJ2-1; a possible D gene is TRBD1 (5 bases). The CDR3 is 11 residues long. CDR1 and CDR2 (germline): LNHDA, SQIVND (reference sequence). Trimming left V 6 bases short and J 9 bases short, with 9 bases between. This CDR3 reads CASRAQGEQFF. CDR3 bases: TGTGCCAGTAGGGCGCAGGGTGAGCAGTTCTTC.

This clone was counted only a few times. The chain combines TRBV19 with TRBJ1-5, with TRBD1 as a possible D gene (6 bases). Germline assignment: CDR1 LNHDA and CDR2 SQIVND (reference sequence). The V end was cut by 1 base, the J end by 0 bases, with 13 bases between. The CDR3 consists of 17 residues. Here the CDR3 reads CASSIVGGRYSNQPQHF. CDR3 in DNA: TGTGCCAGTAGTATAGTAGGGGGGCGCTATAGCAATCAGCCCCAGCATTTT.